These 3 T cell receptor beta chains originate from one sample sequenced in a study of T cells in Graves' hyperthyroidism and ophthalmopathy. TCR beta CDR3 sequences were amplified from RNA transcripts. The study used the HTBI primer set for a first-round RT-PCR of the TCR CDR3. One entry per CDR3 protein results from TCRdb running MiXCR on the multiplex PCR reads. The sample carries 600,000 to 900,000 distinct CDR3 sequences, less than 20% recorded once. The sample consisted of blood. The receptors stem from a man younger than 35 with Graves' hyperthyroidism.

This clonotype was counted a few times. V gene TRBV6-9 combines with J gene TRBJ2-5, with a possible D match to TRBD1 (5 bases). Trimming stripped 3 bases from V and 2 bases from J, with 10 bases between. Germline V gives CDR1 MNHGY, CDR2 SVAAGI. The CDR3 is made up of 14 amino acids. CDR3 residues: CASSYTDRQETQYF. In DNA, the CDR3 is TGTGCCAGCAGTTACACAGACAGACAAGAGACCCAGTACTTC.

This clonotype has more than one count but fewer than ten. V is TRBV5-1 and J is TRBJ2-2, with 9 positions matching TRBD2. Germline V CDR1 and CDR2: SGHRS, YFSETQ. The CDR3 extends over 16 amino acids. J gave up 7 bases and V 1 base, and 8 bases lay outside the gene matches. The CDR3 coding sequence is TGCGCCAGCAGCTTGATTGCGGGAGGGCCTGACGGGGAGCTGTTTTTT. It specifies CASSLIAGGPDGELFF.

This chain uses TRBV6-1 with TRBJ1-2; TRBD1 agrees at 9 bases. Per the germline V gene, CDR1 is MNHNS and CDR2 is SASEGT. With V trimmed by 6 bases and J by 3 bases, 2 bases remained unmatched. There are 13 residues in the CDR3. The CDR3 region is CASRRQGDYGYTF. The CDR3 DNA reads TGTGCCAGCAGACGACAGGGGGACTATGGCTACACCTTC.